Listed here is a single TCR beta chain. This sample was taken from a study of blood T cell repertoires in COVID-19. Study information: Sites across the United States, Italy and Spain contributed samples from acute and convalescent COVID-19. PBMCs, B-cell-depleted T cells, or T cells provided the cDNA or gDNA that made up the material.

In the source study's methods: Estimation of nucleated cell counts relied on the amplification of reference gene primers. Clones were read by immunoSEQ multiplex PCR, and TCRdb kept only the in-frame ones, dropping some. The DNA gave D and trimming, while V, J and clone size come from that table. Among roughly 290,000 clones listed, roughly 86% were seen once. The specimen sequenced was peripheral blood. This sequence originates from a woman aged 45-60 years who had recovered from COVID-19.

The CDR3 nucleotides read TGTGCCAGCGGGAACAGGGGGAACGCCAAAAACATTCAGTACTTC. This translates into CASGNRGNAKNIQYF. The rearrangement links TRBV2 to TRBJ2-4, with 8 bases aligning to TRBD1. Unmatched junction bases numbered 7, after V lost 8 bases and J lost 1 base. CDR1 SNHLY and CDR2 FYNNEI come from the germline V gene. This CDR3 spans 15 amino acids.